The subject of this entry is one TCR beta chain. The sample is drawn from a study of blood T cell repertoires in COVID-19. The overall study: Sites across the United States, Italy and Spain contributed samples from acute and convalescent COVID-19.

The repertoire was sequenced with immunoSEQ multiplex PCR; TCRdb's copy has only in-frame clones and lacks some. The repertoire includes over 50,000 clones, 60% to 85% of them detected once, and 15% sits in the top ten. Per germline, CDR1 SGHNT and CDR2 YYREEE (reference sequence). J gave up 7 bases and V 5 bases, and 9 bases lay outside the gene matches. The CDR3 sequence is 15 residues long. The chain couples TRBV5-4 to TRBJ2-5; 12 bases line up with TRBD1. The sequence was collected from a human donor with active or convalescent COVID-19. The donor label of this sample is uncertain. What was sequenced was peripheral blood. The CDR3 DNA reads as TGTGCCAGCAGGGCCGGGACAGGGGGCGCGGGGACCCAGTACTTC. This translates into CASRAGTGGAGTQYF.